This T cell receptor beta chain was identified during a study of T cell repertoires in cytomegalovirus infection. The CDR3 has 15 residues. V shed 5 bases, J shed 3 bases, and the junction held 5 bases outside the gene matches. Germline V gives CDR1 MDHEN, CDR2 SYDVKM. MiXCR, run by TCRdb on the reads, gives a single entry per CDR3 protein. The data show under 200,000 distinct CDR3 sequences, with more than 15% seen just once and about 17% held by the top ten. This clonotype was observed a few times. Material for sequencing was CD8+ T cells from PBMCs. The receptor's source is a human donor in good health (CMV status not recorded). Some clones in this sample may be carry-over from other donors' samples. V is TRBV28 and J is TRBJ2-5; 11 nucleotides match TRBD2. This CDR3 is CASSQTSGREETQYF. The CDR3 nucleotides are TGTGCCAGCAGTCAAACTAGCGGGAGAGAAGAGACCCAGTACTTC.